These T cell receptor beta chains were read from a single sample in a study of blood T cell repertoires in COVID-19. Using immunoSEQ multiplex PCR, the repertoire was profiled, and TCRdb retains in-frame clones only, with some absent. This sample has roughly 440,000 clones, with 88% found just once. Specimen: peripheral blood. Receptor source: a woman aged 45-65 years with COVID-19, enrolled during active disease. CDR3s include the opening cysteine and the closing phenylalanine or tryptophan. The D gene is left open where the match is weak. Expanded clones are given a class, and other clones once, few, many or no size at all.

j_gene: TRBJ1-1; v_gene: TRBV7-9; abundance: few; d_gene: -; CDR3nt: TGTGCCAGCAGCCAGGGGAACACTGAAGCTTTCTTT; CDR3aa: CASSQGNTEAFF
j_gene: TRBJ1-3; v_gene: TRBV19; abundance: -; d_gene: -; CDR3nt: TGTGCCAGTAGAGAGGGCCACTCTGGAAACACCATATATTTT; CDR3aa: CASREGHSGNTIYF
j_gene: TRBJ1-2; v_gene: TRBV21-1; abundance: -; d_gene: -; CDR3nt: TGTGCCAGCAGTCTAGCGGCGGGCTACACCTTC; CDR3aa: CASSLAAGYTF
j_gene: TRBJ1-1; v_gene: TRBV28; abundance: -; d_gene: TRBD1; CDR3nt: TGTGCCAGCAGTCCGACAGGGTCTGGCATCACTGAAGCTTTCTTT; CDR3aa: CASSPTGSGITEAFF
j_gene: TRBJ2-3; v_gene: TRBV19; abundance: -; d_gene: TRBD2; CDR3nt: TGTGCCAGTAGTATGGAAGCGGGGGGCTTCACAGATACGCAGTATTTT; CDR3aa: CASSMEAGGFTDTQYF
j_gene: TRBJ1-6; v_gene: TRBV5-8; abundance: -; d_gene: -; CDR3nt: TGTGCCAGCAGCTTACGGAATTCACCCCTCCACTTT; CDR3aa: CASSLRNSPLHF
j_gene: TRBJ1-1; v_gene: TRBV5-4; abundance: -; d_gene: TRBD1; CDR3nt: TGTGCCAGCAGCAAGGGACAGGACAACACTGAAGCTTTCTTT; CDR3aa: CASSKGQDNTEAFF
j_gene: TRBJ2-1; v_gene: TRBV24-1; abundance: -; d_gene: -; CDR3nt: TGTGCCACTAGTCGGACCTCCGGGGGCTACAATGAGCAGTTCTTC; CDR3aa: CATSRTSGGYNEQFF
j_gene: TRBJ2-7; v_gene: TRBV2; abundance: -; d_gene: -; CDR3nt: TGTGCCAGCAGTCTGACAGCCCCCTACGAGCAGTACTTC; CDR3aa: CASSLTAPYEQYF
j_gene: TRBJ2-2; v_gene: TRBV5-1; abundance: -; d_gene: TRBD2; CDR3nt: TGCGCCAGCAGAACCTCCCTCGGACGGGGGGGCCGTCCCGGGGAGCTGTTTTTT; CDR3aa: CASRTSLGRGGRPGELFF
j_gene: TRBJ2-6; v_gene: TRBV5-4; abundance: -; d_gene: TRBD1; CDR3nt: TGTGCCAGCAGCTTAGGGGGCGCTGGGGCCAACGTCCTGACTTTC; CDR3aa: CASSLGGAGANVLTF